Listed below are T cell receptor beta chains from one sample, sequenced in a study of T cells after yellow fever vaccination. TCRdb redid the calling of the 5' RACE reads with MiXCR, one entry per CDR3 protein. This sample has hundreds of thousands of distinct CDR3 sequences, with approximately 10% found just once. The sample here was PBMCs, taken on the day of the first yellow fever vaccination. The receptor source for this set is a man in his late teens or twenties who received the YFV17D yellow fever vaccine. Both conserved end residues are part of each CDR3. The order of the fields is clone size, D gene, V gene, J gene, CDR3 protein, CDR3 DNA. A D gene is named only where the DNA matches it firmly. Expanded clones are given a class, and other clones once, few, many or no size at all.

-	-	TRBV7-2	TRBJ1-1	CASSLAAGLTEAFF	TGTGCCAGCAGCTTAGCTGCCGGCCTCACTGAAGCTTTCTTT
few	TRBD1	TRBV25-1	TRBJ1-4	CASSEYDGTGVKLFF	TGTGCCAGCAGTGAATATGACGGGACAGGGGTAAAACTGTTTTTT
-	-	TRBV28	TRBJ2-3	CASSHPGPGADTQYF	TGTGCCAGCAGTCACCCTGGGCCGGGGGCAGATACGCAGTATTTT
few	-	TRBV7-9	TRBJ1-2	CASSLQDPRGYTF	TGTGCCAGCAGTCTCCAGGATCCGAGGGGCTACACCTTC
few	-	TRBV20-1	TRBJ2-3	CSAGRQIGGHTDTQYF	TGCAGTGCTGGACGACAGATTGGGGGTCACACAGATACGCAGTATTTT
few	-	TRBV19	TRBJ1-5	CASSTSGVGSNQPQHF	TGTGCCAGTAGTACCTCAGGGGTGGGTAGCAATCAGCCCCAGCATTTT
-	-	TRBV29-1	TRBJ2-2	CSASLGGELFF	TGCAGCGCTTCGTTGGGCGGGGAGCTGTTTTTT
many	TRBD1	TRBV7-9	TRBJ2-5	CASSSRGPETQYF	TGTGCCAGCAGCTCCAGGGGGCCAGAGACCCAGTACTTC
-	-	TRBV7-6	TRBJ2-7	CASSLEQGFYEQYF	TGTGCCAGCAGCTTAGAACAGGGATTCTACGAGCAGTACTTC
-	-	TRBV7-2	TRBJ2-5	CASSSWAVGRETQYF	TGTGCCAGCAGCTCCTGGGCGGTGGGTAGGGAGACCCAGTACTTC
few	-	TRBV12-3/TRBV12-4	TRBJ2-4	CASSPEGHLDPSYF	TGTGCCAGCAGTCCCGAGGGACACTTGGACCCCTCGTACTTC
-	TRBD1	TRBV11-2	TRBJ2-1	CASSLGDRGGDEQFF	TGTGCCAGCAGCTTAGGGGACAGGGGAGGGGATGAGCAGTTCTTC
few	-	TRBV6-5	TRBJ1-1	CASRKRGSEAFF	TGTGCCAGCAGGAAAAGGGGATCTGAAGCTTTCTTT
-	-	TRBV6-2/TRBV6-3	TRBJ2-2	CASSYSQNTGELFF	TGTGCCAGCAGTTACTCACAAAACACCGGGGAGCTGTTTTTT
-	-	TRBV6-2/TRBV6-3	TRBJ1-2	CASSGRDHYGYTF	TGTGCCAGCAGTGGCCGAGATCACTATGGCTACACCTTC
few	TRBD2	TRBV7-2	TRBJ2-1	CASSLAGLEQFF	TGTGCCAGCAGCCTAGCGGGCCTTGAGCAGTTCTTC
-	-	TRBV5-4	TRBJ2-7	CASSLGQFGQYF	TGTGCCAGCAGCTTGGGACAGTTCGGGCAGTACTTC
many	-	TRBV5-5	TRBJ2-1	CASSLGGRYNEQFF	TGTGCCAGCAGCTTGGGGGGACGATACAATGAGCAGTTCTTC
-	TRBD1	TRBV12-3/TRBV12-4	TRBJ2-5	CASSLDEYRGRSQETQYF	TGTGCCAGCAGTTTAGACGAGTACAGGGGAAGAAGCCAAGAGACCCAGTACTTC
few	-	TRBV12-3/TRBV12-4	TRBJ2-5	CASSRTGTEKETQYF	TGTGCCAGCAGTCGAACTGGGACGGAAAAAGAGACCCAGTACTTC
many	-	TRBV5-1	TRBJ2-1	CASSLGPWASYNEQFF	TGCGCCAGCAGCTTGGGGCCTTGGGCCTCCTACAATGAGCAGTTCTTC
few	-	TRBV27	TRBJ2-3	CASRAYWEALDTQYF	TGTGCCAGCAGGGCTTATTGGGAAGCTTTGGATACGCAGTATTTT
-	-	TRBV3-1	TRBJ2-7	CASSQEFVGAYEQYF	TGTGCCAGCAGCCAAGAATTCGTGGGGGCCTACGAGCAGTACTTC
-	-	TRBV5-5	TRBJ2-7	CASSFPGGSYEQYF	TGTGCCAGCAGCTTCCCCGGGGGCTCCTACGAGCAGTACTTC
-	-	TRBV5-1	TRBJ1-2	CASSLEAGKANYGYTF	TGCGCCAGCAGCTTGGAGGCAGGGAAGGCTAACTATGGCTACACCTTC
few	TRBD2	TRBV4-3	TRBJ2-3	CASSPTSADNRFTDTQYF	TGCGCCAGCAGCCCCACTAGCGCAGACAATCGATTCACAGATACGCAGTATTTT
-	-	TRBV10-3	TRBJ2-3	CAAGNTDTQYF	TGTGCCGCCGGGAACACAGATACGCAGTATTTT
few	-	TRBV7-2	TRBJ2-1	CASSLGLHSEQFF	TGTGCCAGCAGCTTAGGTCTGCACTCTGAGCAGTTCTTC
-	TRBD2	TRBV12-3/TRBV12-4	TRBJ2-7	CASSLSGEGYEQYF	TGTGCCAGCAGTTTATCCGGGGAGGGGTACGAGCAGTACTTC
-	TRBD1	TRBV2	TRBJ1-5	CASGRQGTNQPQHF	TGTGCCAGCGGGAGACAGGGGACCAATCAGCCCCAGCATTTT
many	-	TRBV18	TRBJ1-1	CASSGGLNTEAFF	TGTGCCAGCTCTGGGGGACTGAACACTGAAGCTTTCTTT
-	-	TRBV10-3	TRBJ2-5	CAVKRDYQETQYF	TGTGCCGTAAAACGGGACTACCAAGAGACCCAGTACTTC
-	-	TRBV10-2	TRBJ2-6	CASSERGSGANVLTF	TGCGCCAGCAGTGAGAGGGGCTCTGGGGCCAACGTCCTGACTTTC
many	TRBD1	TRBV4-1	TRBJ1-5	CASTRTGDSNQPQHF	TGCGCCAGCACCAGGACAGGGGATAGCAATCAGCCCCAGCATTTT
-	-	TRBV25-1	TRBJ2-7	CASSNGMGYEQYF	TGTGCCAGCAGTAACGGGATGGGGTACGAGCAGTACTTC
few	TRBD2	TRBV2	TRBJ2-1	CASSGVAGADNEQFF	TGTGCCAGCAGTGGGGTAGCGGGGGCCGATAATGAGCAGTTCTTC
few	TRBD1	TRBV6-1	TRBJ1-4	CATGQGDATNEKLFF	TGTGCCACCGGACAGGGGGACGCAACTAATGAAAAACTGTTTTTT
many	TRBD2	TRBV20-1	TRBJ2-1	CSARDVGRLAGVYNEQFF	TGCAGTGCTAGAGATGTCGGGCGGCTAGCGGGGGTTTACAATGAGCAGTTCTTC
few	-	TRBV6-1	TRBJ1-2	CASTLSEHYGYTF	TGTGCCAGCACCTTAAGTGAACACTATGGCTACACCTTC
few	TRBD1	TRBV9	TRBJ2-1	CASSDGLDRAANEQFF	TGTGCCAGCAGCGATGGACTGGACAGGGCGGCCAATGAGCAGTTCTTC
-	-	TRBV20-1	TRBJ2-1	CSYGPRTLNEQFF	TGCAGCTACGGCCCCCGGACTCTAAATGAGCAGTTCTTC
few	TRBD1	TRBV9	TRBJ1-1	CASTPLGGAGNTEAFF	TGTGCCAGCACCCCTTTAGGGGGCGCGGGGAACACTGAAGCTTTCTTT
-	TRBD1	TRBV6-1	TRBJ2-7	CASSMDRGLSYEQYF	TGTGCCAGCAGTATGGACAGGGGACTTAGCTACGAGCAGTACTTC
many	-	TRBV6-1	TRBJ1-2	CASSPRRDYGYTF	TGTGCCAGCAGCCCTCGAAGGGACTATGGCTACACCTTC
-	TRBD1	TRBV5-5	TRBJ2-1	CASSFTGLGQVNNEQFF	TGTGCCAGCAGCTTCACTGGGCTCGGACAGGTCAACAATGAGCAGTTCTTC